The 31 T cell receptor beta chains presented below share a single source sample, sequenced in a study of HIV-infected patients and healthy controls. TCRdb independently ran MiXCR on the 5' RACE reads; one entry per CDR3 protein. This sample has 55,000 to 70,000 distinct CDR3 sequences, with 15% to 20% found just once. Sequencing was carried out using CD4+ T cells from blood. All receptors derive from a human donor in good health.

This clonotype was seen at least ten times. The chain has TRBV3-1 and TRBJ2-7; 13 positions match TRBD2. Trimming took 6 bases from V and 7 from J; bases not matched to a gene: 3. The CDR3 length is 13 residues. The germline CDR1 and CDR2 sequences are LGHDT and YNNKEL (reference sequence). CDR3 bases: TGTGCCAGCAGAAGGACTAGCGGGGGAGAGCAGTACTTC. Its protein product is CASRRTSGGEQYF.

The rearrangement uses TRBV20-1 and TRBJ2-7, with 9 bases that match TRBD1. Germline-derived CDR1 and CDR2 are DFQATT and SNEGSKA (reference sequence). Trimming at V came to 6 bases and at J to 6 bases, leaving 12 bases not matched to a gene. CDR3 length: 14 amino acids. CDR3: CSALPGTGRGEQYF. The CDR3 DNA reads TGCAGTGCACTACCCGGGACAGGGAGGGGCGAGCAGTACTTC.

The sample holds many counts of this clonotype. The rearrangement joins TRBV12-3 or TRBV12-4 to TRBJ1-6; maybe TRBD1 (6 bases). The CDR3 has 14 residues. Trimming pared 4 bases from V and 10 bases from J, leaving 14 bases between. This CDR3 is CASSYRVARSPLHF. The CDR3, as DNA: TGTGCCAGCAGTTACAGGGTAGCGCGATCACCCCTCCACTTT.

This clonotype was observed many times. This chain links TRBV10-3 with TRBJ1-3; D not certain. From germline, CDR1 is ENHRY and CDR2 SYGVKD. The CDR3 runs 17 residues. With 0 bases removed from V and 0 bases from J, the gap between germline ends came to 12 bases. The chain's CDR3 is CAISESNTYRSGNTIYF. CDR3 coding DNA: TGTGCCATCAGTGAGTCGAATACTTACCGCTCTGGAAACACCATATATTTT.

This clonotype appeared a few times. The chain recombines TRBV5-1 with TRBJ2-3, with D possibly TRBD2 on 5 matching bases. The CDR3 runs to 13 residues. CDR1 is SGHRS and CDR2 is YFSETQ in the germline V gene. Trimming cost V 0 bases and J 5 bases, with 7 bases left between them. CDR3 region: CASSLVGEDTQYF. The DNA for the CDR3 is TGCGCCAGCAGCTTGGTCGGGGAAGATACGCAGTATTTT.

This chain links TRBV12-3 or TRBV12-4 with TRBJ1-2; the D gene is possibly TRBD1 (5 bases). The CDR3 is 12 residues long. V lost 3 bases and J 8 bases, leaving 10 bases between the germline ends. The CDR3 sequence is CASSFSGQGYTF. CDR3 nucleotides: TGTGCCAGCAGTTTTTCGGGGCAGGGCTACACCTTC.

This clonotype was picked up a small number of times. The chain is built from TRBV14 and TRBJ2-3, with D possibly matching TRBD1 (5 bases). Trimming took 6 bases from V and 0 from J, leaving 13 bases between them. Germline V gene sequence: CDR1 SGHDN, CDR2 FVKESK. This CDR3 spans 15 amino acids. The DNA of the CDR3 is TGTGCCAGCAGTCAAACCCACAGGAGCACAGATACGCAGTATTTT. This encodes CASSQTHRSTDTQYF. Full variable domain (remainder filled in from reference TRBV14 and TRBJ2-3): EAGVTQFPSHSVIEKGQTVTLRCDPISGHDNLYWYRRVMGKEIKFLLHFVKESKQDESGMPNNRFLAERTGGTYSTLKVQPAELEDSGVYFCASSQTHRSTDTQYFGPGTRLTVL.

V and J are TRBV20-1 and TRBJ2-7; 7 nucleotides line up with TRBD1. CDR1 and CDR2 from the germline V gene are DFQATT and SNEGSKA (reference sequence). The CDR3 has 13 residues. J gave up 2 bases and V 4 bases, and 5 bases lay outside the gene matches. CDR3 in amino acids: CSANYRGAYEQYF. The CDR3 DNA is TGCAGTGCTAACTACAGGGGAGCCTACGAGCAGTACTTC.

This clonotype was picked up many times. The CDR3 spells CASSDRGPEDEQFF. CDR3 sequence (DNA): TGTGCCAGCAGTGACAGGGGGCCTGAGGATGAGCAGTTCTTC. V usage is TRBV6-4 and J usage is TRBJ2-1, with 7 bases lining up with TRBD1. Trimming removed 2 bases from V and 8 bases from J; junction bases left unmatched: 6. This CDR3 comprises 14 residues. In germline, CDR1 is MRHNA, CDR2 SNTAGT.

For the CDR3, the DNA is TGCGCCAGCAGGCTCTCGGCAGGACACACAGATACGCAGTATTTT. It specifies CASRLSAGHTDTQYF. V gene TRBV10-2 combines with J gene TRBJ2-3, with D perhaps TRBD1 (5 bases). The CDR3 totals 15 residues. Germline V gives CDR1 WSHSY, CDR2 SAAADI. V lost 6 bases and J 2 bases, leaving 15 bases between the germline ends.

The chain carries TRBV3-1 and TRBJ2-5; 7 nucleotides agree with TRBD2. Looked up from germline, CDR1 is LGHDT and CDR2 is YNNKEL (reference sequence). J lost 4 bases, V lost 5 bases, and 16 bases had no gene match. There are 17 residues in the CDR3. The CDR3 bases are TGTGCCAGCAGCACCCGCGGGGGTAGCGGTCTCCGAGAGACCCAGTACTTC. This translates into CASSTRGGSGLRETQYF.

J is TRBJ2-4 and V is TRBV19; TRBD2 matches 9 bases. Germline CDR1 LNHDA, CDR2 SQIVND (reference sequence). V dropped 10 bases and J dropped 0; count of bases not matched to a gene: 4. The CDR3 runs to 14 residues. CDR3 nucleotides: TGTGCCACGCGGGGGGGTTTAGCCAAAAACATTCAGTACTTC. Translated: CATRGGLAKNIQYF. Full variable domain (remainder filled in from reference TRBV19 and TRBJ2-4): DGGITQSPKYLFRKEGQNVTLSCEQNLNHDAMYWYRQDPGQGLRLIYYSQIVNDFQKGDIAEGYSVSREKKESFPLTVTSAQKNPTAFYLCATRGGLAKNIQYFGAGTRLSVL.

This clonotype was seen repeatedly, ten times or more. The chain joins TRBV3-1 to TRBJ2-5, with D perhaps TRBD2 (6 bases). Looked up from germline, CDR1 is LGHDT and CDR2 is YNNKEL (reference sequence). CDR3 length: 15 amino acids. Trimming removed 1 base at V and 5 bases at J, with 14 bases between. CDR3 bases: TGTGCCAGCAGCCAAGGACCCGGGACTCGCGAGACCCAGTACTTC. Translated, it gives CASSQGPGTRETQYF.

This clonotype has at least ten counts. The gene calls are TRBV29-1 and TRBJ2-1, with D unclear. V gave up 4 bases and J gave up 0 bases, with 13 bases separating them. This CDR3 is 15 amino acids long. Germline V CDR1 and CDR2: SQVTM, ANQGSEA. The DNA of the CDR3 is TGCAGCGTTGGTGCGATCTTAAGCTCCTACAATGAGCAGTTCTTC. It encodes CSVGAILSSYNEQFF.

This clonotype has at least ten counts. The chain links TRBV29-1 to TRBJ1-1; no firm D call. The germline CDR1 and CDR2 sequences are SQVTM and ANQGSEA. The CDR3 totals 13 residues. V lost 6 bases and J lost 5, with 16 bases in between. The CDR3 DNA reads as TGCAGCGTGCGTGTGGGTACCGCGACTGAAGCTTTCTTT. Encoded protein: CSVRVGTATEAFF.

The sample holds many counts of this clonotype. The CDR3 spells CASSYWTGGGSPLHF. CDR3 DNA: TGCGCCAGCAGCTACTGGACAGGGGGCGGATCACCCCTCCACTTT. The V gene is TRBV5-1, the J gene TRBJ1-6, with 11 bases fitting TRBD1. Trimming took 3 bases from V and 10 from J; bases not matched to a gene: 6. In germline, CDR1 is SGHRS, CDR2 YFSETQ. This CDR3 has 15 amino acids.

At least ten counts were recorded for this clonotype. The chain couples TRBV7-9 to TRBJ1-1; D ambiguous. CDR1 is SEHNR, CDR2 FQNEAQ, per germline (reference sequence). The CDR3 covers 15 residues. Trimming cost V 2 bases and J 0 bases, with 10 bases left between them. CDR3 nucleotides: TGTGCCAGCAGCTTATCCGGCAGGATGAACACTGAAGCTTTCTTT. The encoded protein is CASSLSGRMNTEAFF.

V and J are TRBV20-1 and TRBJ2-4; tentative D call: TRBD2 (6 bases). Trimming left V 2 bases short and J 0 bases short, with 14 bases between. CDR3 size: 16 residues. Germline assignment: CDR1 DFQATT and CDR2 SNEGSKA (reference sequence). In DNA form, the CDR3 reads TGCAGTGCTAGAACGGGAGAGACACTAGCCAAAAACATTCAGTACTTC. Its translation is CSARTGETLAKNIQYF.

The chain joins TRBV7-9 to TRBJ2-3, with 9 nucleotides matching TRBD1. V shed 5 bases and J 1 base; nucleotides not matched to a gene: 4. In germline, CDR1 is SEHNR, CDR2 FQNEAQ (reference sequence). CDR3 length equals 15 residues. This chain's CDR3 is CASSTYRGRTDTQYF. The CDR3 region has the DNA TGTGCCAGCAGCACCTACAGGGGGCGCACAGATACGCAGTATTTT.

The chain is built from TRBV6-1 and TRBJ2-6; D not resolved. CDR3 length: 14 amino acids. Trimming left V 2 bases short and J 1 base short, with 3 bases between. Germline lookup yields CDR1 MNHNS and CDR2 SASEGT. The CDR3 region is CASSESSGANVLTF. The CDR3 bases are TGTGCCAGCAGTGAATCTTCTGGGGCCAACGTCCTGACTTTC.

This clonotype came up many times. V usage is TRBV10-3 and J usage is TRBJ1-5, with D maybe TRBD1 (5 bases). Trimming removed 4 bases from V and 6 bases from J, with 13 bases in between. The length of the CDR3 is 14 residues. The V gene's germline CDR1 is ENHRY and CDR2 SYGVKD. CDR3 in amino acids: CAISARGSVQPQHF. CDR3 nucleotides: TGTGCCATCAGTGCGAGGGGTTCGGTTCAGCCCCAGCATTTT.

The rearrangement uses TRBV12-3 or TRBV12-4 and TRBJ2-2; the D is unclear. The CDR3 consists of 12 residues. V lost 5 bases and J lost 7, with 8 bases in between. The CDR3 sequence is CASSKTFGELFF. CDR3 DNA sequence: TGTGCCAGCAGTAAGACATTCGGGGAGCTGTTTTTT.

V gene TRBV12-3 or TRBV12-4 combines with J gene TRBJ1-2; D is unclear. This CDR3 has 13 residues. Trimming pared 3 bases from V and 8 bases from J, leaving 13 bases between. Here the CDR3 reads CASSLLGVMGYTF. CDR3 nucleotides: TGTGCCAGCAGTTTGCTTGGGGTGATGGGCTACACCTTC.

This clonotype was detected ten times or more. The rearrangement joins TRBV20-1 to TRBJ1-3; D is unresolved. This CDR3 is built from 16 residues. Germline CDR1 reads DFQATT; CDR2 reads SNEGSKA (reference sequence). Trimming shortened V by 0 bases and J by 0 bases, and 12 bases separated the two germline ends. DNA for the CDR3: TGCAGTGCTAGAGATGCGGCGTTAGTCTCTGGAAACACCATATATTTT. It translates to CSARDAALVSGNTIYF.

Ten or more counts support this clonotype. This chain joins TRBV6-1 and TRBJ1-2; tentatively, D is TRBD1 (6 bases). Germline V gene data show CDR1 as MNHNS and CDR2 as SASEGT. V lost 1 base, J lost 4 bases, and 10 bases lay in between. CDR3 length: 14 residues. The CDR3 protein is CASSEGTAIYGYTF. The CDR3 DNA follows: TGTGCCAGCAGTGAAGGGACAGCCATCTATGGCTACACCTTC.

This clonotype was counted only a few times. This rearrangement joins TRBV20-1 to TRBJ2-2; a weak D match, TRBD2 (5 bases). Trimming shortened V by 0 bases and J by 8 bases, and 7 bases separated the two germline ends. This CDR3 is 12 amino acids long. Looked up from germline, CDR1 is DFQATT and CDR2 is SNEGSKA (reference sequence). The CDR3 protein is CSARDPGGELFF. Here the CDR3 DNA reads TGCAGTGCTAGAGATCCGGGAGGGGAGCTGTTTTTT.

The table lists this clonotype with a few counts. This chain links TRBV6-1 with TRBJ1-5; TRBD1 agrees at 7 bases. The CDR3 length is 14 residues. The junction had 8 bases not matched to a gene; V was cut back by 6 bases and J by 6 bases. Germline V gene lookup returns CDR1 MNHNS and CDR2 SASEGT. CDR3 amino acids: CASRPQGRLQPQHF. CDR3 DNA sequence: TGTGCCAGCAGACCACAGGGGCGTCTTCAGCCCCAGCATTTT.

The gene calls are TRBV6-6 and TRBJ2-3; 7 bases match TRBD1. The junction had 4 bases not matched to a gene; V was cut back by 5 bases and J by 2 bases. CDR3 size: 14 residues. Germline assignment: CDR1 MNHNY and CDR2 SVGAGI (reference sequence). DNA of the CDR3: TGTGCCAGCAGTCGAGGGACAGCCACAGATACGCAGTATTTT. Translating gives CASSRGTATDTQYF.

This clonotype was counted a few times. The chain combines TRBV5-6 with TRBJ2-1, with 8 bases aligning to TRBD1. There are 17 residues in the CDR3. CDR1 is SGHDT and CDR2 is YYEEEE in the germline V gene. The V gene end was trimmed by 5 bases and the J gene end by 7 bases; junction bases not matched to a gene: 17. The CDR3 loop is CASSLRRPSQGVNEQFF. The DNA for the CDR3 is TGTGCCAGCAGTTTGAGGCGCCCTTCACAGGGGGTAAATGAGCAGTTCTTC.

CDR3 loop: CASSLGGPGAYGYTF. The CDR3 coding sequence is TGTGCCAGCAGCTTAGGTGGGCCGGGGGCCTATGGCTACACCTTC. The chain recombines TRBV11-3 with TRBJ1-2; possibly TRBD1 for D (6 bases). The CDR3 spans 15 residues. The germline V gene has CDR1 SGHNT and CDR2 YENEEA. Trimming shortened V by 1 base and J by 4 bases, and 13 bases separated the two germline ends.

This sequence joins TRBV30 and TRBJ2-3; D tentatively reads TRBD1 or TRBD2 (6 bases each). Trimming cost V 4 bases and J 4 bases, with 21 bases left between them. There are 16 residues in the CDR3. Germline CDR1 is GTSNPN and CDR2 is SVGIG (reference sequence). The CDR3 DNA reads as TGTGCCTGGACCATGGGGCTGGGGGGCTCGGCAGATACGCAGTATTTT. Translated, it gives CAWTMGLGGSADTQYF.